These 11 T cell receptor beta chains came from one sample sequenced in a study of T-cell reconstitution after alpha-beta-depleted transplantation in children. Unique molecular identifiers were incorporated into the prepared TCRbeta library. TCRdb redid the calling of the PCR reads with MiXCR, one entry per CDR3 protein. The data contain fewer than 1 million distinct CDR3 sequences, roughly 16% of them singletons. The source material was PBMCs, mostly from graft donor cells, sampled 360 days after TCRalphabeta/CD19-depleted stem cell transplant. All receptors come from a male patient between 10 and 17 years old who had a stem cell transplant for acute lymphoblastic leukemia, so the T cells may come from the graft donor.

The chain uses TRBV20-1 and TRBJ2-1; D not certain. The CDR3 is 15 amino acids. CDR1 is DFQATT and CDR2 is SNEGSKA in the germline V gene (reference sequence). The germline V and J ends were trimmed by 0 bases and 4 bases, with 13 bases remaining between them. The CDR3 here is CSAREGSFPYNEQFF. The CDR3 DNA is TGCAGTGCTAGAGAGGGGTCATTCCCGTACAATGAGCAGTTCTTC.

The chain carries TRBV12-5 and TRBJ2-1; 8 nucleotides match TRBD2. The germline V gene has CDR1 LGHNT and CDR2 FRNRAP. J gave up 6 bases and V 6 bases, and 10 bases lay outside the gene matches. This CDR3 spans 15 amino acids. The CDR3 reads CASGLGLAGVNEQFF. The CDR3 nucleotides are TGTGCTAGTGGCCTGGGGCTAGCGGGCGTCAATGAGCAGTTCTTC.

The J gene is TRBJ2-7, the V gene TRBV27; D remains unclear. The V end lost 6 bases, the J end lost 7 bases, and 22 bases lay between the germline ends. The CDR3 runs to 15 residues. CDR1 is MNHEY and CDR2 is SMNVEV in the germline V gene (reference sequence). The CDR3 DNA reads TGTGCCAGCAGAAGGTCGACGGCTGCCCGAATGGAGCAGTACTTC. Its translation: CASRRSTAARMEQYF.

The chain employs TRBV7-8 and TRBJ2-1; TRBD2 aligns across 7 bases. Per the germline V gene, CDR1 is SGHVS and CDR2 is FQNEAQ. V was clipped by 2 bases and J by 6 bases; unmatched bases: 7. The CDR3 covers 15 residues. The CDR3 reads CASSLWAGDPNEQFF. CDR3 sequence (DNA): TGTGCCAGCAGCTTATGGGCGGGAGATCCCAATGAGCAGTTCTTC. Together with reference TRBV7-8 and TRBJ2-1, the CDR3 gives the full variable domain: GAGVSQSPRYKVAKRGQDVALRCDPISGHVSLFWYQQALGQGPEFLTYFQNEAQLDKSGLPSDRFFAERPEGSVSTLKIQRTQQEDSAVYLCASSLWAGDPNEQFFGPGTRLTVL.

The chain employs TRBV7-3 and TRBJ1-6; 8 nucleotides line up with TRBD1. This CDR3 has 17 residues. V lost 2 bases, J lost 6 bases, and 9 bases stayed unmatched. Germline V gives CDR1 SGHTA, CDR2 FQGTGA. CDR3 nucleotide sequence: TGTGCCAGCAGCTTATGGGGGCAGGGGGCTGTTAATTCACCCCTCCACTTT. This translates into CASSLWGQGAVNSPLHF.

This clonotype appeared many times. CDR3 protein: CASSLGAASNQPQHF. The CDR3 coding sequence is TGCGCCAGCAGCTTGGGGGCAGCCTCCAATCAGCCCCAGCATTTT. The J gene is TRBJ1-5, the V gene TRBV5-1; D is ambiguous. The CDR3 loop spans 15 amino acids. V was pared by 0 bases and J by 3 bases, with 10 bases between. Per germline, CDR1 SGHRS and CDR2 YFSETQ.

This clonotype has at least ten counts. The V gene is TRBV20-1, the J gene TRBJ2-3, with TRBD2 matching over 8 bases. CDR3 length equals 15 residues. CDR1 is DFQATT and CDR2 is SNEGSKA in the germline V gene (reference sequence). The CDR3 protein is CSPKPGGFSTDTQYF. CDR3 DNA sequence: TGCAGCCCAAAACCGGGGGGGTTTAGCACAGATACGCAGTATTTT.

The V and J genes are TRBV6-5 and TRBJ1-4, with 7 bases that match TRBD1. The CDR3 is 15 residues long. CDR1 and CDR2 from the germline V gene are MNHEY and SVGAGI. J was trimmed by 4 bases and V by 6 bases; bases with no gene match: 8. The CDR3 region has the DNA TGTGCCAGCAGCCGGCACAGGGGAGATAATGAAAAACTGTTTTTT. It is translated as CASSRHRGDNEKLFF.

Only a few counts were recorded for this clonotype. The chain uses TRBV29-1 and TRBJ1-4, with 7 bases matching TRBD1. The germline CDR1 and CDR2 sequences are SQVTM and ANQGSEA. The CDR3 consists of 13 residues. Losses at the gene ends were 6 bases for V and 8 bases for J; bases not matched to a gene: 9. CDR3 in DNA: TGCAGCGTCGCGGGGAGGGGGCGCGAAAAACTGTTTTTT. The encoded protein is CSVAGRGREKLFF.

This clonotype was recorded at least ten times. The chain uses TRBV15 and TRBJ2-7, with D tentatively TRBD2 (5 bases). CDR1 LNHNV and CDR2 YYDKDF come from the germline V gene (reference sequence). Trimming removed 0 bases at V and 3 bases at J, with 6 bases between. CDR3 size: 13 residues. CDR3 residues: CATSRDRGYEQYF. The CDR3 bases are TGTGCCACCAGCAGAGACCGGGGCTACGAGCAGTACTTC.

This clonotype came up a few times. This rearrangement joins TRBV19 to TRBJ2-4, with 7 bases lining up with TRBD1. J lost 8 bases, V lost 6 bases, and 13 bases had no gene match. The germline gives CDR1 LNHDA, CDR2 SQIVND (reference sequence). The CDR3 sequence is 15 residues long. Here the CDR3 DNA reads TGTGCCAGTAGATACAGGGGCTCTAAAACGGACATTCAGTACTTC. Translation gives CASRYRGSKTDIQYF.